The present entry profiles one T cell receptor (beta chain) with its context. Its antigen is still unknown. No base-level quality is on record; no much larger clone is a single base apart. The data were obtained in a study of control samples from healthy donors and cancer patients (dated by TCRdb to 2020 to 2021). Preparation of the library involved the immunoSEQ multiplex PCR assay. In TCRdb, the immuneACCESS table is reduced to in-frame sequences with V and J assigned. These tables do not hold every clone; where another copy was compared, an unresolved V gene accounts for under half, and the others remain unexplained. The table for this sample lists about 160,000 clones; 85% to 95% of them were counted only once. The ten largest clonotypes hold more than 8% of the sample. The CDR3, cysteine through phenylalanine, is 16 amino acids long. Only CDR3 DNA is held: 48 bases, read in frame from base 1. V and J are trimmed by 5 bases and 5 bases, and the gene matches miss 13 bases of the junction. CDR1 and CDR2 are drawn from the germline V gene: SGHTS, YDEGEE.

In this chain, TRBV5-8 is recombined with TRBJ1-5, and 7 junction bases match TRBD1. The sample consisted of blood. This receptor was obtained from a woman aged 40 to 50 in good health. The sequenced DNA: TGTGCCAGCAGACAAGAACGGCAGGGGGTCCATCAGCCCCAGCATTTT. Protein translation: CASRQERQGVHQPQHF. The variable domain in full, with residues beyond the CDR3 obtained from the reference TRBV5-8 and TRBJ1-5 genes, is EAGVTQSPTHLIKTRGQQATLRCSPISGHTSVYWYQQALGLGLQFLLWYDEGEERNRGNFPPRFSGRQFPNYSSELNVNALELEDSALYLCASRQERQGVHQPQHFGDGTRLSIL.